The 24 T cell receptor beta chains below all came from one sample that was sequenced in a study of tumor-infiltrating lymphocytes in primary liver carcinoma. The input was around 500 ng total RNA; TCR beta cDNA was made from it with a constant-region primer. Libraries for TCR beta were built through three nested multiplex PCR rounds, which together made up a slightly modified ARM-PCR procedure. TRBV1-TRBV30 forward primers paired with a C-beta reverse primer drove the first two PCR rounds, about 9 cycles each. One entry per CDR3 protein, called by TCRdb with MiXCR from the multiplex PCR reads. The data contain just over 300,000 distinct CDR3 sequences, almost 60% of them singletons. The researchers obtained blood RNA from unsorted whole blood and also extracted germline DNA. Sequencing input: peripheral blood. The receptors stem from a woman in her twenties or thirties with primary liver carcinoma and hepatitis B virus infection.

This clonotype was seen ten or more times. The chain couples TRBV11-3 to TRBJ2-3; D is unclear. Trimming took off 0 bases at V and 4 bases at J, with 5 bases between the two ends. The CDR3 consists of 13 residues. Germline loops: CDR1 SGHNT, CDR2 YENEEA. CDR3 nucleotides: TGTGCCAGCAGCTTAGATCCGGCAGATACGCAGTATTTT. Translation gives CASSLDPADTQYF.

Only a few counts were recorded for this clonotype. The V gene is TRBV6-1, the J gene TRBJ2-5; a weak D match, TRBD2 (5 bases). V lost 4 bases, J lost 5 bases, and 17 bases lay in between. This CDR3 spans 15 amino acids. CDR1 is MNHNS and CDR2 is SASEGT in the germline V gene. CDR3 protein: CASSASNVGVETQYF. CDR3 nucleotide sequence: TGTGCCAGCAGTGCTAGCAATGTTGGGGTGGAGACCCAGTACTTC.

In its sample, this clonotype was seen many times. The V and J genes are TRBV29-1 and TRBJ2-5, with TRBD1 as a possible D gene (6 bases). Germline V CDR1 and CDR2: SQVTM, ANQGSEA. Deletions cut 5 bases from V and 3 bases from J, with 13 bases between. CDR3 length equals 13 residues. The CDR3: CSVIRQAEETQYF. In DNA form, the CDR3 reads TGCAGCGTTATTCGACAGGCCGAAGAGACCCAGTACTTC.

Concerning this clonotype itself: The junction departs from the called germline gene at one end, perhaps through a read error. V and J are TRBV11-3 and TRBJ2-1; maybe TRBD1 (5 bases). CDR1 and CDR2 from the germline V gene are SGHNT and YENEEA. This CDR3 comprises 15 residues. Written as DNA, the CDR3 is TGTGCCAGCAGCATCGACGGTGGATGGGGCAATAAGCAGTTCTTC. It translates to CASSIDGGWGNKQFF.

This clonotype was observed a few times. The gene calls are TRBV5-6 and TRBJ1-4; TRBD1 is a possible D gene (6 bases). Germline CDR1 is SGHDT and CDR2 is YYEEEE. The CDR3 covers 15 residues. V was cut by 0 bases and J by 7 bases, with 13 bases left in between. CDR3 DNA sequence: TGTGCCAGCAGCTTGGAACAGGGCCCGTTTGAAAAACTGTTTTTT. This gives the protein CASSLEQGPFEKLFF. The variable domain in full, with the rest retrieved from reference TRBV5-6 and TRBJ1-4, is DAGVTQSPTHLIKTRGQQVTLRCSPKSGHDTVSWYQQALGQGPQFIFQYYEEEERQRGNFPDRFSGHQFPNYSSELNVNALLLGDSALYLCASSLEQGPFEKLFFGSGTQLSVL.

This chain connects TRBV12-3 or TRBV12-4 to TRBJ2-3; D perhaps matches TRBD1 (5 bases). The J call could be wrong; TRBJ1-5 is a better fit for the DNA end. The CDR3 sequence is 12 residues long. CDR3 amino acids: CASSSREHTQHF. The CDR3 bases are TGTGCCAGCAGCAGCAGGGAGCATACGCAGCATTTT.

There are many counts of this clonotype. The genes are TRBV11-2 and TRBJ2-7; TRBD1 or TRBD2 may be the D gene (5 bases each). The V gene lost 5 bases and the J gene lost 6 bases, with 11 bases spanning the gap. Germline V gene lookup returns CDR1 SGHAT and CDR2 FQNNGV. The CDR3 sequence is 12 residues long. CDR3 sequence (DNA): TGTGCCAGCAGCAGTACAGGAGGCGAGCAGTACTTC. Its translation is CASSSTGGEQYF.

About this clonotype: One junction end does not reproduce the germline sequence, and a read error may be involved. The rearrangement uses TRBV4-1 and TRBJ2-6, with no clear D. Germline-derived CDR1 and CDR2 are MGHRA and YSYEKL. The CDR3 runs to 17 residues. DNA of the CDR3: TGCGTCAGCAGCCAAGCCTCAACTGGGTCTGGGGCCAACGTCCTGACTTTC. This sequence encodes CVSSQASTGSGANVLTF.

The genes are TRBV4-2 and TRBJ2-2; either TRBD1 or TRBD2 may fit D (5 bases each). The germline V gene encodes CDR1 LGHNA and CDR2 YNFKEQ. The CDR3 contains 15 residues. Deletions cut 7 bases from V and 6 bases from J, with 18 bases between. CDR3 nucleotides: TGTGCCAGCAACCAGCCGGGACCCGGGGCCGGGGAGCTGTTTTTT. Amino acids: CASNQPGPGAGELFF.

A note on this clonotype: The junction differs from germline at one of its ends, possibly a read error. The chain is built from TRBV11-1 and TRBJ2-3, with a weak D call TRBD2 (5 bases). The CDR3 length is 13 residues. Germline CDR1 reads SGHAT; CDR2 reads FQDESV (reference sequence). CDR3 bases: TGTGCCAGCAGGATAAAGGACTCAGATACGCGGTATTTT. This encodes CASRIKDSDTRYF.

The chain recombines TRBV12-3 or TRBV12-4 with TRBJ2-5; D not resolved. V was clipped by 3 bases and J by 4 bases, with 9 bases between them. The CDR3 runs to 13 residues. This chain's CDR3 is CASSLRWGETQYF. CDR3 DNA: TGTGCCAGCAGTTTGAGGTGGGGAGAGACCCAGTACTTC.

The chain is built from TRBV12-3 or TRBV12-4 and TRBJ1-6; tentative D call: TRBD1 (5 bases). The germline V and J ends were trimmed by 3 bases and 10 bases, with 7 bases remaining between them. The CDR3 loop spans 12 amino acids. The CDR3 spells CASSLGESPLHF. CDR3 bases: TGTGCCAGCAGTTTGGGGGAATCACCCCTCCACTTT.

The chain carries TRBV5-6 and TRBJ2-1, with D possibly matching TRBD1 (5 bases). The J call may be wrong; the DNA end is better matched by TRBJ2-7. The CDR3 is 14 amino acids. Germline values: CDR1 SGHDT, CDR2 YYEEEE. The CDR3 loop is CASSLIGEYSEQYF. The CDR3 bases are TGTGCCAGCAGCTTGATAGGGGAATACAGTGAGCAGTACTTC.

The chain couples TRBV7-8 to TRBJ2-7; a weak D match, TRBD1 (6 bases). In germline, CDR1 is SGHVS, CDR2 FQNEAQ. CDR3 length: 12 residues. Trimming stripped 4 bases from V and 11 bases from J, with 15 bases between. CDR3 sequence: CASSSGAKMEYF. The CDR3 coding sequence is TGTGCCAGCAGCTCAGGGGCGAAAATGGAGTACTTC.

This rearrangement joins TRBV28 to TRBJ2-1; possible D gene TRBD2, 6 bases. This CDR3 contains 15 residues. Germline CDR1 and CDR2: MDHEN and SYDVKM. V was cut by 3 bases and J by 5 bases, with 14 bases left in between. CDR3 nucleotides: TGTGCCAGCAGTTTTGCTGGAGGGGAGGACAATGAGCAGTTCTTC. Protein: CASSFAGGEDNEQFF.

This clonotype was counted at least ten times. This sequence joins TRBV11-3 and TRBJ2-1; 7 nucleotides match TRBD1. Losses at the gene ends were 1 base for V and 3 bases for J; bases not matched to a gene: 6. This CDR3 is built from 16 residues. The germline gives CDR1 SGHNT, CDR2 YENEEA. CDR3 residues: CASSLAGTVYYNEQFF. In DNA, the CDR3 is TGTGCCAGCAGCTTAGCCGGGACAGTCTACTACAATGAGCAGTTCTTC.

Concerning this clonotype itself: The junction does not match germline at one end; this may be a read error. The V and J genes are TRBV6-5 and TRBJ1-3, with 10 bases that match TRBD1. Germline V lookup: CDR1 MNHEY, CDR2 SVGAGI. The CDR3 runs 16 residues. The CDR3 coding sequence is TGTGCCAGCACTTACTCACGGGACAGGGGAGCCAACACCATATATTTT. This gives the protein CASTYSRDRGANTIYF.

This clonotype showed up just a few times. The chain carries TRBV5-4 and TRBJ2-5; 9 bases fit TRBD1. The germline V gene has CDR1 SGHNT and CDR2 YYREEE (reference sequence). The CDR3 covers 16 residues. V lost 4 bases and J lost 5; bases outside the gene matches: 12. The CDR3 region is CASSPRAGTGMETQYF. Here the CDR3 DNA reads TGTGCCAGCAGCCCCCGGGCCGGGACAGGGATGGAGACCCAGTACTTC.

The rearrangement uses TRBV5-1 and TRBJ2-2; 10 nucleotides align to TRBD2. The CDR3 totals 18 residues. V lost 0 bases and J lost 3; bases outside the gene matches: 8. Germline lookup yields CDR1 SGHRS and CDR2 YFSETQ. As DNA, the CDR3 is TGCGCCAGCAGCTTGGCCTCCCAAGCGGGAGGGTACACCGGGGAGCTGTTTTTT. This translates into CASSLASQAGGYTGELFF.

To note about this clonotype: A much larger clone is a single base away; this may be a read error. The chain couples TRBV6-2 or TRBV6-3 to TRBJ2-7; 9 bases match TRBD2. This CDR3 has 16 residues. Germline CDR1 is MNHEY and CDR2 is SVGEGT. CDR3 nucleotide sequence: TGTGCCAGCAGTTACTCGAGCGGGGGGAGCTCCTACGATCAGTACTTC. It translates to CASSYSSGGSSYDQYF.

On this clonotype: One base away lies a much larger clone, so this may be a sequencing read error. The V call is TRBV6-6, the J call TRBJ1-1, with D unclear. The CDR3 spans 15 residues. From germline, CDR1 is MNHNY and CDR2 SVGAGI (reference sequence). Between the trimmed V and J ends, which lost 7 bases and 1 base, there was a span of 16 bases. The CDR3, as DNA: TGTGCCAGCACCAAAGGCCAGAAAGGGAACACTGAAGCTTTCTTT. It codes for CASTKGQKGNTEAFF.

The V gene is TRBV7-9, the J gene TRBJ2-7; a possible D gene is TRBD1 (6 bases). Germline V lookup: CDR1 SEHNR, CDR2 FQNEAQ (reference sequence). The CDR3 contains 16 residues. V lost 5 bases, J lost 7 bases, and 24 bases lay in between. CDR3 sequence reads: CASSPQTARGIREQYF. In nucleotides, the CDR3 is TGTGCCAGCAGCCCCCAAACAGCGAGGGGGATAAGGGAGCAGTACTTC.

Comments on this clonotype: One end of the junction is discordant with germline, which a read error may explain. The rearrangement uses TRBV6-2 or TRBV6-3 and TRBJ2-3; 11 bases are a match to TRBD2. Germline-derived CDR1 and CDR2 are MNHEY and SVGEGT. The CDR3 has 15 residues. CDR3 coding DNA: TGTGCCGGCAGGGTACTAGCGGGAGTCTCAGATACGCAGTGTTTT. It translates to CAGRVLAGVSDTQCF.

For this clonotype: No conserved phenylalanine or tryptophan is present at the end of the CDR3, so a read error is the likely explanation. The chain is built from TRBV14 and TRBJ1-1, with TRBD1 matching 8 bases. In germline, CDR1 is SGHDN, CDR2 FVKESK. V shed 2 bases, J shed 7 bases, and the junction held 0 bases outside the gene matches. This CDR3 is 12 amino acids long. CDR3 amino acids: CASSQTGGEAFL. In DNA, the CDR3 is TGTGCCAGCAGCCAAACAGGGGGTGAAGCTTTCTTA.